The entry below describes one T cell receptor (beta chain). The antigen it recognizes is unknown. No much larger clone exists at a distance of one base, and base qualities are not known. This record belongs to a study of T cells after yellow fever vaccination (dated by TCRdb to the late 2010s). Broadly, across the study: The SMART-Seq v4 Ultra Low Input RNA kit was used to prepare libraries from fractions with low cell numbers. Bulk PBMC replicates and cell subsets were isolated from blood drawn at multiple timepoints before and after both primary and secondary immunization. The cohort comprised two healthy male donors, one aged 18 to 29 and one aged 30 to 40 years. Bulk TCR alpha and beta repertoires were sequenced longitudinally to track T-cell clones before and after primary and booster YFV17D yellow fever vaccination. What the work shows at the level of the full study, not this receptor alone: Computational filtering was needed because FACS-sorted repertoires could contain abundant contaminating clonotypes from the bulk population. A small fraction of clonotypes appeared in both the CD4 and CD8 compartments, likely as a result of convergent recombination. After the booster, most clones that had expanded after primary vaccination were detected again (around 96% of CD4 and more than 80% of CD8), suggesting broad maintenance of memory. Compared with the primary T-cell response, the secondary T-cell response was weaker but faster, peaking on day 5 rather than day 15. Because the study included only a couple of donors, the extent to which the findings can be generalized is limited.

TCR cDNA was synthesized by 5'RACE template switching, through which a universal primer site and unique molecular identifiers were introduced. cDNA synthesis was primed from both the TCR alpha and TCR beta constant segments. Two PCR steps were used to amplify libraries, with sample barcodes and sequencing adapters being added in the second step. Sequencing of libraries was done on Illumina HiSeq 2500 (2x100 bp) or NovaSeq (2x150 bp). The paper's processing steps were these. MIGEC handled demultiplexing of reads and collapsing into UMI consensus sequences, while MiXCR performed V(D)J alignment. Vaccine-responding clonotypes were defined with edgeR using replicate PBMC samples, requiring FDR below 0.01 and a log2 fold change above 5 up to day 15. Each bulk clonotype was labeled CD4 or CD8 based on which sequenced repertoire, CD4 or CD8, contained the clonotype at higher abundance. Using fastp trimming at Q25 and MiXCR clonotype assembly, TCRdb reanalyzed the public sequencing data and kept in-frame beta chains. Identical CDR3 protein sequences are pooled into one entry, listed with their most common genes and DNA. These V and J calls derive from TCRdb rather than the authors' analysis. The sample table records 550,000 to 750,000 distinct CDR3 sequences; about 13% of these occur just once. The top ten hold over 11% of the sample.

This specimen's treatment or condition label, per the study, means: live attenuated yellow fever vaccine strain. At each blood-draw timepoint, two biological replicates of bulk PBMCs were obtained. PBMCs were isolated from peripheral blood using a standard Ficoll-Paque protocol. RNA was extracted with TriZol from bulk PBMCs, CD4 and CD8 fractions, and dextramer-positive and dextramer-negative fractions. Its CDR3 holds 14 amino acids, cysteine through phenylalanine. Solely the CDR3 DNA is kept, with 42 bases framed from the first base. For CDR1 and CDR2, the germline V gene (reference sequence) lists DFQATT and SNEGSKA. At the junction V is shortened by 6 bases and J by 0 bases, with 12 bases in between.

Source: PBMCs, taken on the day of the yellow fever booster vaccination. The sequence was obtained from a man aged 25 to 40 who received the YFV17D yellow fever vaccine. The V and J segments used are TRBV20-1 and TRBJ1-5, with the D gene call left open. Here is the DNA: TGCAGTGCCCAAAGGTGGGGTAGCAATCAGCCCCAGCATTTT. The translation is CSAQRWGSNQPQHF.